What follows is one T cell receptor (beta chain) and its context. This CDR3 is built from 15 residues. Germline V gives CDR1 SGHRS, CDR2 YFSETQ. Trimming removed 2 bases from V and 6 bases from J; junction bases left unmatched: 7. The record originates from a study of PD-L1 blockade in urothelial cancer. Study summary: From 0 to 3 prior chemotherapy regimens had been given to the patients.

Profiling relied on immunoSEQ multiplex PCR, and the TCRdb table lists in-frame clones only, not all of them. The table lists some 35,000 clones, approximately 80% of them singletons. Specimen: PBMCs, collected around atezolizumab (anti-PD-L1) treatment. This chain uses TRBV5-1 with TRBJ2-3; 9 bases line up with TRBD2. The receptor was isolated from a man aged 55 to 70 with urothelial cancer. The CDR3 DNA follows: TGCGCCAGCAGCTTTAGCGGGGGATGGGGTGATACGCAGTATTTT. Its translation is CASSFSGGWGDTQYF.